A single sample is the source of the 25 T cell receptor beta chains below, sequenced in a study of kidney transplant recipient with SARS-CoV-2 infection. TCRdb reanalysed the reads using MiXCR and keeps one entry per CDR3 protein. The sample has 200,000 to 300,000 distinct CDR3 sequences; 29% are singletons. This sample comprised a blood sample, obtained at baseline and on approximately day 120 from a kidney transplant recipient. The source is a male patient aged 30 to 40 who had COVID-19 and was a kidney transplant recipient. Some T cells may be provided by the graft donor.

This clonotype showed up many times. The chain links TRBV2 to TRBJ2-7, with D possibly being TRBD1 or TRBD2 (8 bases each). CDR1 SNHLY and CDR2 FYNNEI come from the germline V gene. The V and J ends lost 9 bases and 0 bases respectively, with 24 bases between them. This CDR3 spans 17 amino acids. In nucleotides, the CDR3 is TGTGCCAGGGACAGGGCGGAAGCGGGAGAAAACTCCTACGAGCAGTACTTC. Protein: CARDRAEAGENSYEQYF.

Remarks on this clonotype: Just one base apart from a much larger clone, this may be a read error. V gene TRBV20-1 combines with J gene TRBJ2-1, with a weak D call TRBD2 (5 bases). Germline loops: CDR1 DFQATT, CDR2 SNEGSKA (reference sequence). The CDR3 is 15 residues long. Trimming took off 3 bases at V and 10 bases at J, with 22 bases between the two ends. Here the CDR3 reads CSASPPGNLIVEQFF. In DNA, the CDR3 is TGCAGTGCTAGCCCTCCCGGGAATTTAATCGTAGAGCAGTTCTTC.

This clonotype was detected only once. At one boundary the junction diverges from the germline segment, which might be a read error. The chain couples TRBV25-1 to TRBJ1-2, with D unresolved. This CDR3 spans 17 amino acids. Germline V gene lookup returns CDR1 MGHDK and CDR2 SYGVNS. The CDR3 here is CASSESLELGKTYSYTF. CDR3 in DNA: TGTGCCAGCAGTGAGTCACTAGAACTGGGAAAGACCTATAGCTACACCTTC.

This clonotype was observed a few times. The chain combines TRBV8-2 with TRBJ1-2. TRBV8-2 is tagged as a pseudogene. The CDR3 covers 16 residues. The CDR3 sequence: CGSLDRDSRKTYGYTF. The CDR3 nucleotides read TGTGGCAGTCTTGACCGTGATAGCCGAAAGACCTATGGCTACACCTTC.

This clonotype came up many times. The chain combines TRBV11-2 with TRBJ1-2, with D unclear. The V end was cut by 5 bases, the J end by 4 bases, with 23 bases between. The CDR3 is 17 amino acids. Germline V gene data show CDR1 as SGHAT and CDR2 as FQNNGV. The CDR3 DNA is TGTGCCAGCAGCAGGAGGAAAACAAGCAGAAAGACCTATGGCTACACCTTC. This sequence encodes CASSRRKTSRKTYGYTF.

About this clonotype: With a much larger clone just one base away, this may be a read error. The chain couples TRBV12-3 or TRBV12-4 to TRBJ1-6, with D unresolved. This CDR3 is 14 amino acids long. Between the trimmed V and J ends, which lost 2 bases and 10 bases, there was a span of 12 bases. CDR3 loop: CASSLNRSSSPLHF. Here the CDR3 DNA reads TGTGCCAGCAGTTTAAATAGGAGCAGCTCACCCCTCCACTTT.

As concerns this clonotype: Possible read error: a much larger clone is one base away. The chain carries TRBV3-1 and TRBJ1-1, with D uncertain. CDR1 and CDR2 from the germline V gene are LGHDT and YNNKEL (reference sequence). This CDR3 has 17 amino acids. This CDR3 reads CAGSNPIPISIRTEAFF. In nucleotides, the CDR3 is TGTGCCGGCAGCAATCCAATTCCCATTTCAATTCGCACTGAAGCTTTCTTT.

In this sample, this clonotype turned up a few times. CDR3 nucleotides: TGTGCCAGCTTCGCATGCGTACCAGGAAAGACCTATGGCTACACCTTC. Amino acids: CASFACVPGKTYGYTF. The chain couples TRBV5-4 to TRBJ1-2; D unresolved. Germline V lookup: CDR1 SGHNT, CDR2 YYREEE (reference sequence). Trimming stripped 7 bases from V and 4 bases from J, with 23 bases between. The CDR3 covers 16 residues.

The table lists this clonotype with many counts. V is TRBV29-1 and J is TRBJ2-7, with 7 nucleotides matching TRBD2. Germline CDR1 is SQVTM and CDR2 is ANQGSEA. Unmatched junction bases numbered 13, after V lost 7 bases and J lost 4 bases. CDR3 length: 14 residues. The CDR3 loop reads CSGVVGGMEYEQYF. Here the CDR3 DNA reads TGCAGCGGCGTAGTCGGGGGGATGGAGTACGAGCAGTACTTC.

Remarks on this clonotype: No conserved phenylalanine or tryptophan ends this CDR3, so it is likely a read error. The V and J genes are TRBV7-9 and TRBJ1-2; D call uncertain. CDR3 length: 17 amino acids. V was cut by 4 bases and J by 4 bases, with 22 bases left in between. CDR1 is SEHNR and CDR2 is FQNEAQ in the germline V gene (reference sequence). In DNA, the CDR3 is TGTGCCAGCAGCTATCTCCGATACCATGGAAAGACCTATGGCTACACCCTC. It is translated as CASSYLRYHGKTYGYTL.

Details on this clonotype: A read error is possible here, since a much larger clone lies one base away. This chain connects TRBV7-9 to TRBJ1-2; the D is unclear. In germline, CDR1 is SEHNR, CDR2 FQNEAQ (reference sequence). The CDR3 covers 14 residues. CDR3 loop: CANSAGSSNYGYTF. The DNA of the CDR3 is TGTGCCAACAGCGCCGGCAGCAGTAACTATGGCTACACCTTC.

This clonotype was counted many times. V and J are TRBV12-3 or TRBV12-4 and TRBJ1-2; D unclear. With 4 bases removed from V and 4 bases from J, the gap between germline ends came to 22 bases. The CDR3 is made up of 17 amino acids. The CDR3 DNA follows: TGTGCCAGCAGTTACCTAAACACAGCAGGAAAGACCTATGGCTACACCTTC. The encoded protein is CASSYLNTAGKTYGYTF.

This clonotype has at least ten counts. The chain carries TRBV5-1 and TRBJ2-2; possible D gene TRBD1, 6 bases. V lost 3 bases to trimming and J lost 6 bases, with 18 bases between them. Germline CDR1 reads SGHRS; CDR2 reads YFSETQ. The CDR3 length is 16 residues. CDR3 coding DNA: TGCGCCAGCAGCTCTGACAGGATTCGGGCGGCCGGGGAGCTGTTTTTT. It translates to CASSSDRIRAAGELFF.

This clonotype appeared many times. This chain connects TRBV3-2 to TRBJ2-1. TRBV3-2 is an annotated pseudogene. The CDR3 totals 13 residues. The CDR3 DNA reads TGTGCCAGCAGCCGTGACTCGCACAATGAGCAGTTCTTC. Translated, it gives CASSRDSHNEQFF.

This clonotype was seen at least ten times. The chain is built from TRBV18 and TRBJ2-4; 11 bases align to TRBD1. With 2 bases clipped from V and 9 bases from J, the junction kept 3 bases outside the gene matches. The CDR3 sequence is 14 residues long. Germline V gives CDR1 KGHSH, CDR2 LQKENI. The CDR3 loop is CASSPSGQGAIQYF. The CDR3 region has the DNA TGTGCCAGCTCACCATCAGGACAGGGGGCCATTCAGTACTTC.

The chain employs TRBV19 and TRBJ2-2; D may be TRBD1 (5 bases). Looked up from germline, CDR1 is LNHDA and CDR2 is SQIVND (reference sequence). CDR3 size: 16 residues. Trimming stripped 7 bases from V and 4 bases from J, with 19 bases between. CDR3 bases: TGTGCCAGTACCCTGGAAGGACACCCGGGCACCGGGGAGCTGTTTTTT. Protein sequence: CASTLEGHPGTGELFF.

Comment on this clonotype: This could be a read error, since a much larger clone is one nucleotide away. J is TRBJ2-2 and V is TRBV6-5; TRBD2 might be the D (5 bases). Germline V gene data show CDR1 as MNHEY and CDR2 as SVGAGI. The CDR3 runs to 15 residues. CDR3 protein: CASSYKRSNTGELSF. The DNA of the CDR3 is TGTGCCAGCAGTTACAAGAGATCGAACACCGGGGAGCTGTCTTTT.

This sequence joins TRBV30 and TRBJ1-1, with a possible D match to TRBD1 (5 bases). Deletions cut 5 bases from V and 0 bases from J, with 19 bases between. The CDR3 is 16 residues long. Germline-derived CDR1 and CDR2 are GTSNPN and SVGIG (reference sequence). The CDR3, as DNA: TGTGCCTGGGGCTTGGGGCAGGCGAGCATGAACACTGAAGCTTTCTTT. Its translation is CAWGLGQASMNTEAFF.

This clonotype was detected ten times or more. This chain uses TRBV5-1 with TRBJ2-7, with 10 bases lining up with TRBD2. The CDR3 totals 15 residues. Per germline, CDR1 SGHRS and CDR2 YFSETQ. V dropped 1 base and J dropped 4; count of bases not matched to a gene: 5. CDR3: CASSLRTSGAYEQYF. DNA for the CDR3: TGCGCCAGCAGCTTGAGGACTAGCGGAGCGTACGAGCAGTACTTC.

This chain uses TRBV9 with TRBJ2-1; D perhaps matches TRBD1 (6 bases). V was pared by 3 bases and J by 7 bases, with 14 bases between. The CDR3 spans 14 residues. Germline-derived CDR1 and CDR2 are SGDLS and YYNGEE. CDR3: CASSAASQGNEQFF. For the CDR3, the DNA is TGTGCCAGCAGCGCTGCATCACAGGGTAATGAGCAGTTCTTC.

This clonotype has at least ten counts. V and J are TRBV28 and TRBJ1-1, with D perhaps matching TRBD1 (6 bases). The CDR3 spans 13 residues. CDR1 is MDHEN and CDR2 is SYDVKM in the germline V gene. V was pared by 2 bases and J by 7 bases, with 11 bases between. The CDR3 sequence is CASSLRQASEAFF. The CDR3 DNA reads TGTGCCAGCAGTTTACGACAGGCCAGTGAAGCTTTCTTT.

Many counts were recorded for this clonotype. In nucleotides, the CDR3 is TGTGCCAGCAGTTTATCAGGTCAGAGAAGGCAGTACTTC. This codes for CASSLSGQRRQYF. The chain has TRBV27 and TRBJ2-7; no firm D call. Deletions cut 0 bases from V and 9 bases from J, with 12 bases between. Germline CDR1 MNHEY, CDR2 SMNVEV (reference sequence). The CDR3 is 13 residues long.

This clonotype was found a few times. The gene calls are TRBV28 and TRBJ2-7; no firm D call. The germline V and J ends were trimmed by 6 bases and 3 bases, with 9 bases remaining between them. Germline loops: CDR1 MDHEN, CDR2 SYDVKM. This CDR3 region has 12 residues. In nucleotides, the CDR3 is TGTGCCAGCAGCACACCGTACTACGAGCAGTACTTC. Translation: CASSTPYYEQYF.

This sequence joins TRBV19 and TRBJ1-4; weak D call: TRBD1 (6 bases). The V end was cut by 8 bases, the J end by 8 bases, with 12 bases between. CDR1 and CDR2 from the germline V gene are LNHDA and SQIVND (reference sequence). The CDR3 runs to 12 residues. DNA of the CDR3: TGTGCCAGTGCCCCGGGGGGCGAAAAACTGTTTTTT. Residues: CASAPGGEKLFF.

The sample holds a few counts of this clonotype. CDR3 loop: CASSLLGTVGSYEQYF. The CDR3, as DNA: TGTGCCAGCAGCTTGTTGGGCACGGTGGGCTCCTACGAGCAGTACTTC. J is TRBJ2-7 and V is TRBV5-8; D remains ambiguous. The CDR3 totals 16 residues. The germline gives CDR1 SGHTS, CDR2 YDEGEE. V was clipped by 1 base and J by 0 bases, with 14 bases between them.